A single sample gave rise to the 25 T cell receptor beta chains below, sequenced in a study of identical twins. In TCRdb, the 5' RACE reads were re-called with MiXCR into one record per CDR3 protein. The repertoire includes hundreds of thousands of distinct CDR3 sequences, 9.4% of them detected once, and 4.5% to 5.5% sits in the top ten. Sequences were obtained from memory (CD45RO+) T cells sorted from blood. These receptors came from a young woman in good health.

The V call is TRBV25-1, the J call TRBJ2-6; 8 nucleotides align to TRBD1. The V gene end was trimmed by 0 bases and the J gene end by 2 bases; junction bases not matched to a gene: 3. The CDR3 is 17 residues long. CDR1 and CDR2 (germline): MGHDK, SYGVNS. The CDR3 nucleotides read TGTGCCAGCAGTGAATATCAGGGGGCGGCTGGGGCCAACGTCCTGACTTTC. Amino acid sequence: CASSEYQGAAGANVLTF.

A note on this clonotype: Likely a read error: the CDR3 ends without its conserved phenylalanine or tryptophan. The chain uses TRBV5-1 and TRBJ2-5; 10 positions match TRBD1. With 4 bases clipped from V and 4 bases from J, the junction kept 7 bases outside the gene matches. Germline V gene sequence: CDR1 SGHRS, CDR2 YFSETQ. The CDR3 has 15 amino acids. The CDR3 region is CASSDLGTGVETQYL. The CDR3 DNA reads as TGCGCCAGCAGCGACCTCGGGACAGGGGTAGAGACCCAGTACCTC.

The chain employs TRBV5-1 and TRBJ2-7; maybe TRBD2 (6 bases). V lost 4 bases, J lost 6 bases, and 20 bases lay in between. CDR1 SGHRS and CDR2 YFSETQ come from the germline V gene. The CDR3 extends over 15 amino acids. The CDR3 DNA reads TGCGCCAGCAGCGGGGGACTCATCCACCCCGCCGAGCAGTACTTC. It translates to CASSGGLIHPAEQYF. Full variable domain (outside the CDR3, taken from reference TRBV5-1 and TRBJ2-7): KAGVTQTPRYLIKTRGQQVTLSCSPISGHRSVSWYQQTPGQGLQFLFEYFSETQRNKGNFPGRFSGRQFSNSRSEMNVSTLELGDSALYLCASSGGLIHPAEQYFGPGTRLTVT.

In this sample, this clonotype turned up a few times. This sequence joins TRBV12-3 or TRBV12-4 and TRBJ2-3; no definite D call. V shed 1 base and J shed 6 bases, with 14 bases lying between them. The CDR3 has 15 residues. This chain's CDR3 is CASSLETFAVDTQYF. CDR3 nucleotide sequence: TGTGCCAGCAGTTTAGAGACGTTCGCTGTGGATACGCAGTATTTT.

The V gene is TRBV12-3 or TRBV12-4, the J gene TRBJ1-5; no definite D call. The germline V and J ends were trimmed by 8 bases and 4 bases, with 6 bases remaining between them. The CDR3 loop spans 11 amino acids. CDR3: CASGINQPQHF. In DNA, the CDR3 is TGTGCCAGCGGAATAAATCAGCCCCAGCATTTT.

This clonotype was detected only a few times. The V call is TRBV3-1, the J call TRBJ2-1; 9 bases line up with TRBD2. The CDR3 totals 16 residues. Germline lookup yields CDR1 LGHDT and CDR2 YNNKEL (reference sequence). V dropped 4 bases and J dropped 5; count of bases not matched to a gene: 9. The CDR3 protein is CASSLRQRGAHNEQFF. CDR3 DNA sequence: TGTGCCAGCAGCCTCCGACAGCGGGGGGCCCACAATGAGCAGTTCTTC.

V usage is TRBV11-2 and J usage is TRBJ1-2, with D unresolved. The V end was cut by 3 bases, the J end by 1 base, with 6 bases between. The CDR3 spans 13 residues. The V gene's germline CDR1 is SGHAT and CDR2 FQNNGV. CDR3 sequence reads: CASSFGSNYGYTF. For the CDR3, the DNA is TGTGCCAGCAGCTTCGGCAGTAACTATGGCTACACCTTC.

This sequence joins TRBV4-3 and TRBJ1-2; 9 bases map to TRBD1. Trimming took 7 bases from V and 3 from J; bases not matched to a gene: 6. CDR3 length: 14 amino acids. CDR1 is LGHNA and CDR2 is YSLEER in the germline V gene. The CDR3, as DNA: TGCGCCAGCAACAACAGGGGGCAGCACTATGGCTACACCTTC. Protein: CASNNRGQHYGYTF.

This chain uses TRBV3-1 with TRBJ2-3; D unresolved. Germline V gene sequence: CDR1 LGHDT, CDR2 YNNKEL (reference sequence). The V end was cut by 0 bases, the J end by 11 bases, with 9 bases between. The CDR3 is 12 amino acids. The CDR3 region is CASSQEGIKQYF. CDR3 bases: TGTGCCAGCAGCCAAGAGGGTATAAAGCAGTATTTT.

This clonotype was found a few times. This chain's CDR3 is CASSVAGNQPQHF. The CDR3 nucleotides read TGTGCCAGCAGCGTAGCCGGAAATCAGCCCCAGCATTTT. The V gene is TRBV9, the J gene TRBJ1-5; D gene unclear. The CDR3 covers 13 residues. Germline-derived CDR1 and CDR2 are SGDLS and YYNGEE. Trimming shortened V by 0 bases and J by 4 bases, and 5 bases separated the two germline ends.

This clonotype was detected ten times or more. The chain combines TRBV5-1 with TRBJ2-7, with D tentatively TRBD2 (6 bases). V was trimmed by 5 bases and J by 5 bases, leaving 11 bases between them. CDR3 length: 12 amino acids. CDR1 and CDR2 from the germline V gene are SGHRS and YFSETQ. The CDR3 nucleotides read TGCGCCAGCAGGGGAGGTTGGGACGAGCAGTACTTC. Its translation: CASRGGWDEQYF.

This clonotype was detected many times. The gene calls are TRBV27 and TRBJ2-2, with D maybe TRBD1 (6 bases). The germline V gene has CDR1 MNHEY and CDR2 SMNVEV (reference sequence). Trimming removed 5 bases from V and 3 bases from J, with 13 bases in between. CDR3 length: 15 amino acids. Here the CDR3 DNA reads TGTGCCAGCAGTCCCACAGGGACCTACACCGGGGAGCTGTTTTTT. Its translation: CASSPTGTYTGELFF.

This clonotype was recorded many times. The genes are TRBV3-1 and TRBJ1-1, with unresolved D. This CDR3 region has 14 residues. CDR1 LGHDT and CDR2 YNNKEL come from the germline V gene (reference sequence). V lost 3 bases to trimming and J lost 0 bases, with 8 bases between them. CDR3 nucleotides: TGTGCCAGCAGCCAGTCTCGTCTGAACACTGAAGCTTTCTTT. Encoded protein: CASSQSRLNTEAFF.

The rearrangement uses TRBV7-2 and TRBJ2-3; D is perhaps TRBD2 (5 bases). Germline CDR1 is SGHTA and CDR2 is FQGNSA. V lost 5 bases and J lost 6, with 12 bases in between. CDR3 length: 13 amino acids. The CDR3 DNA sequence: TGTGCCAGCAGCGCGGAGAGGGAGGATACGCAGTATTTT. This sequence encodes CASSAEREDTQYF.

A few counts support this clonotype. J is TRBJ2-5 and V is TRBV12-3 or TRBV12-4; 16 positions match TRBD2. J was trimmed by 5 bases and V by 3 bases; bases with no gene match: 6. The length of the CDR3 is 17 residues. CDR3: CASSFGTSGRAKETQYF. The CDR3 DNA is TGTGCCAGCAGTTTCGGGACTAGCGGGAGGGCCAAGGAGACCCAGTACTTC.

This clonotype appeared a few times. The chain carries TRBV7-9 and TRBJ1-1, with D possibly TRBD1 on 5 matching bases. In germline, CDR1 is SEHNR, CDR2 FQNEAQ (reference sequence). Trimming stripped 7 bases from V and 0 bases from J, with 15 bases between. The CDR3 runs to 15 residues. CDR3 coding DNA: TGTGCCAGCACCCTTGCCGGGACCATGAACACTGAAGCTTTCTTT. Translation: CASTLAGTMNTEAFF.

This clonotype was counted between two and nine times. This chain connects TRBV7-9 to TRBJ2-1; D is uncertain. The V gene's germline CDR1 is SEHNR and CDR2 FQNEAQ (reference sequence). The CDR3 loop spans 15 amino acids. Between the trimmed V and J ends, which lost 7 bases and 1 base, there was a span of 14 bases. DNA of the CDR3: TGTGCCAGCAATCTAGGCGCGGCTTCCTACAATGAGCAGTTCTTC. It yields the protein CASNLGAASYNEQFF.

This clonotype was observed a few times. The rearrangement links TRBV20-1 to TRBJ1-1; a possible D gene is TRBD1 (5 bases). The V end was cut by 0 bases, the J end by 4 bases, with 12 bases between. Germline lookup yields CDR1 DFQATT and CDR2 SNEGSKA (reference sequence). The length of the CDR3 is 14 residues. The CDR3 nucleotides are TGCAGTGCTAGAGATCCGAAGGGGCGCACTGAAGCTTTCTTT. This translates into CSARDPKGRTEAFF.

The chain uses TRBV7-8 and TRBJ1-1; TRBD1 is a possible D gene (6 bases). V was clipped by 5 bases and J by 5 bases, with 15 bases between them. CDR3 length equals 14 residues. The germline V gene encodes CDR1 SGHVS and CDR2 FQNEAQ. The CDR3, as DNA: TGTGCCAGCAGCACTACCGGAGGGGGAACTGAAGCTTTCTTT. Amino acid sequence: CASSTTGGGTEAFF.

As regards this clonotype: An end of the junction does not agree with germline; a read error may underlie this. This sequence joins TRBV20-1 and TRBJ2-2, with 8 nucleotides matching TRBD1. CDR1 and CDR2 (germline): DFQATT, SNEGSKA (reference sequence). The CDR3 has 16 amino acids. The CDR3 DNA reads as TGCTGTGCTAGGATTCAGGAGACAGGGGTACGCGGGGAGCTGTTTTTT. This encodes CCARIQETGVRGELFF.

This clonotype was observed a handful of times. The chain carries TRBV9 and TRBJ2-6, with 8 bases aligning to TRBD2. Germline V lookup: CDR1 SGDLS, CDR2 YYNGEE. After removal of 1 base from V and 4 bases from J, the junction contained 7 bases not matched to a gene. This CDR3 contains 17 residues. In nucleotides, the CDR3 is TGTGCCAGCAGCGTAAGGCCGGGAGGGCCGGGGGCCAACGTCCTGACTTTC. It specifies CASSVRPGGPGANVLTF.

This clonotype was observed many times. The CDR3: CASSAKTSGNNEQFF. CDR3 in DNA: TGTGCCAGTAGTGCTAAGACTAGCGGGAACAATGAGCAGTTCTTC. The chain couples TRBV19 to TRBJ2-1, with 11 positions matching TRBD2. Germline trimming cut 5 bases from V and 5 bases from J; bases unmatched to any gene: 5. This CDR3 is built from 15 residues. The germline V gene has CDR1 LNHDA and CDR2 SQIVND (reference sequence).

The J gene is TRBJ2-5, the V gene TRBV9, with unresolved D. The CDR3 is 15 amino acids. Trimming shortened V by 0 bases and J by 1 base, and 10 bases separated the two germline ends. The germline V gene has CDR1 SGDLS and CDR2 YYNGEE. CDR3 bases: TGTGCCAGCAGCGTAGGGGGTAGCCTCCAAGAGACCCAGTACTTC. Residues: CASSVGGSLQETQYF.

Ten or more counts support this clonotype. V is TRBV12-3 or TRBV12-4 and J is TRBJ2-4, with 7 positions matching TRBD1. V lost 4 bases, J lost 1 base, and 4 bases stayed unmatched. The CDR3 extends over 15 amino acids. CDR3 protein: CASSSSRGAKNIQYF. The CDR3 DNA reads as TGTGCCAGCAGTTCTAGCAGGGGGGCCAAAAACATTCAGTACTTC.

The chain is built from TRBV19 and TRBJ1-5; 7 bases map to TRBD1. Germline V gene lookup returns CDR1 LNHDA and CDR2 SQIVND (reference sequence). With V trimmed by 8 bases and J by 6 bases, 7 bases remained unmatched. The CDR3 spans 13 residues. CDR3 sequence: CASSDRVGQPQHF. In nucleotides, the CDR3 is TGTGCCAGTTCCGACAGGGTGGGTCAGCCCCAGCATTTT.